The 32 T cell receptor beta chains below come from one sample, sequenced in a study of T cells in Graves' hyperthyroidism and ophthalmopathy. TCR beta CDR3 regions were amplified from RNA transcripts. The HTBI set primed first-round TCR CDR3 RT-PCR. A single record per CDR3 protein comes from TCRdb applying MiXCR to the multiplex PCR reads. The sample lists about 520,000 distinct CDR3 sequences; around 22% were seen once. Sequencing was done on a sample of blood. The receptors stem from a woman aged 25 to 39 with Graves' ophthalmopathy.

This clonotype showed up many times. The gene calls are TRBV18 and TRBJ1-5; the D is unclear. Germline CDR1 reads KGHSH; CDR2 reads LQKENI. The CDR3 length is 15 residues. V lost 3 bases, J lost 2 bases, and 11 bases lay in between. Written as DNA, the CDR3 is TGTGCCAGCTCACCTAAATGGCAGGGCAATCAGCCCCAGCATTTT. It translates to CASSPKWQGNQPQHF.

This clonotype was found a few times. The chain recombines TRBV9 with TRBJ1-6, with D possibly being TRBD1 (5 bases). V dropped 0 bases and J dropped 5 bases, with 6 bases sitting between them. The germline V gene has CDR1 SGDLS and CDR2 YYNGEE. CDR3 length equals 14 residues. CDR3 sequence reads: CASSVEQDNSPLHF. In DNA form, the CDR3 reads TGTGCCAGCAGCGTAGAACAGGATAATTCACCCCTCCACTTT.

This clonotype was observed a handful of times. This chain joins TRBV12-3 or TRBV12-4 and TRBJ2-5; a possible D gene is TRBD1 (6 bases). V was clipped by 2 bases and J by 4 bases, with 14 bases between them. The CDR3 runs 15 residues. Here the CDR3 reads CASSLIGGVSETQYF. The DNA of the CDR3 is TGTGCCAGCAGTTTAATAGGGGGAGTTTCAGAGACCCAGTACTTC.

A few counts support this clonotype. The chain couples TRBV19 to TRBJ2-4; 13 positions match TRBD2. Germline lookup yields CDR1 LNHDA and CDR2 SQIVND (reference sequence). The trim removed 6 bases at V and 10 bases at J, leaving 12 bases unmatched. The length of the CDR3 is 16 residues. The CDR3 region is CASRPTSGGVLGIQYF. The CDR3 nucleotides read TGTGCCAGTAGGCCTACTAGCGGGGGGGTTCTTGGGATTCAGTACTTC.

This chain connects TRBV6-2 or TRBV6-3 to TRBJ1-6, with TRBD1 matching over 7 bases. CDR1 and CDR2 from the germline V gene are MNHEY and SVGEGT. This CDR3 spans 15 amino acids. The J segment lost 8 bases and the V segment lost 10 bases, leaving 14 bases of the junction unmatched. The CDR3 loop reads CATSRQGEQDSPLHF. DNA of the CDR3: TGTGCCACCAGCAGACAGGGAGAGCAGGATTCACCCCTCCACTTT.

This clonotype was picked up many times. DNA for the CDR3: TGTGCCAGCAGCTCACCACCCAACTACGGGGCCTACGAGCAGTACTTC. This sequence encodes CASSSPPNYGAYEQYF. The chain carries TRBV7-2 and TRBJ2-7; perhaps TRBD2 as D (5 bases). This CDR3 region has 16 residues. Trimming left V 4 bases short and J 2 bases short, with 18 bases between. The germline V gene encodes CDR1 SGHTA and CDR2 FQGNSA.

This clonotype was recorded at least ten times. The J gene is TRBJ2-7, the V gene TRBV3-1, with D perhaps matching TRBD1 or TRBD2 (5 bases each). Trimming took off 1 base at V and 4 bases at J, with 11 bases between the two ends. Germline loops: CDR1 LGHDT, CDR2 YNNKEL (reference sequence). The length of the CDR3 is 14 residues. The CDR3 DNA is TGTGCCAGCAGCCAAGGTCCGGGGCTGTACGAGCAGTACTTC. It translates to CASSQGPGLYEQYF.

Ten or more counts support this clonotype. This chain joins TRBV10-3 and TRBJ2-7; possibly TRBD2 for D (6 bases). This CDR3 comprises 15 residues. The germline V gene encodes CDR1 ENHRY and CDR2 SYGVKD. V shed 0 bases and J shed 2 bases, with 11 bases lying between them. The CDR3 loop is CAISESRTTTYEQYF. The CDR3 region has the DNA TGTGCCATCAGTGAGTCAAGGACTACAACCTACGAGCAGTACTTC.

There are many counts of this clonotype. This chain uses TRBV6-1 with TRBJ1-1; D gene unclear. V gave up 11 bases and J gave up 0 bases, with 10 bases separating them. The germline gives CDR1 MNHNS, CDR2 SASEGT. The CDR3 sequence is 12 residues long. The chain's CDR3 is CAGGLLNTEAFF. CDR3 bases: TGTGCCGGCGGACTTTTGAACACTGAAGCTTTCTTT.

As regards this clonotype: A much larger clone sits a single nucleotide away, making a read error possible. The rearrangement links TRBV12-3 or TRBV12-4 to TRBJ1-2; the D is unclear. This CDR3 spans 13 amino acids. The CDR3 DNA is TGTGCCAGCAGTTTGGAGGTTCTGGGTGGCTGCACCTTC. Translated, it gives CASSLEVLGGCTF.

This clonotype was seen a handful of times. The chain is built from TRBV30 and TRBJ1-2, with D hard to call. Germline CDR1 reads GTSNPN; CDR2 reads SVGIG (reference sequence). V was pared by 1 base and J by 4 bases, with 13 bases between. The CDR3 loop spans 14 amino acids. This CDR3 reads CAWSEKSAGYGYTF. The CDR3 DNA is TGTGCCTGGAGTGAGAAGTCCGCTGGCTATGGCTACACCTTC.

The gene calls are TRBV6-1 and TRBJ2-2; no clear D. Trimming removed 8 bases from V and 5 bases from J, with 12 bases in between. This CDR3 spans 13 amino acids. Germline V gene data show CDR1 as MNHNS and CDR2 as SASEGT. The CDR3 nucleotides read TGTGCCAGCCCGTGGCAGGAGACCGGGGAGCTGTTTTTT. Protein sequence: CASPWQETGELFF.

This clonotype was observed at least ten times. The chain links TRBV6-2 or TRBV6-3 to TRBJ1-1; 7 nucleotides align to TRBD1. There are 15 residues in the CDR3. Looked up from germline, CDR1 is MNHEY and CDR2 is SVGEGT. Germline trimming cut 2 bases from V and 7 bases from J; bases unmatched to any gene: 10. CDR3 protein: CASSYGGDREDEAFF. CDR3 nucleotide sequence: TGTGCCAGCAGTTACGGGGGAGACAGGGAGGATGAAGCTTTCTTT.

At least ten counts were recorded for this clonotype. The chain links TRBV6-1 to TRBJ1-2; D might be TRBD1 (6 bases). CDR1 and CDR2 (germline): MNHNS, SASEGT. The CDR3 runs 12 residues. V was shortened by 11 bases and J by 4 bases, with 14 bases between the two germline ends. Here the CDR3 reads CAHSGEGYGYTF. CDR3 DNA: TGTGCCCACTCAGGGGAGGGCTATGGCTACACCTTC.

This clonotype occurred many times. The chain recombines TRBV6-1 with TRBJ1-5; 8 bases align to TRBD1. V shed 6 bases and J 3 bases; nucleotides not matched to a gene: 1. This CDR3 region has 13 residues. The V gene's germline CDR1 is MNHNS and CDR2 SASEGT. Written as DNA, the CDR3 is TGTGCCAGCAGGGACAGGGTCAATCAGCCCCAGCATTTT. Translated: CASRDRVNQPQHF.

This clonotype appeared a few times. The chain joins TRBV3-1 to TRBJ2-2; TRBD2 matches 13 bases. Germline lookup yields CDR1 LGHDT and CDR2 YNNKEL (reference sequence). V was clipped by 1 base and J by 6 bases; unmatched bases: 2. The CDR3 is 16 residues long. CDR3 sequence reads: CASSQAGTSGAGELFF. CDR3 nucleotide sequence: TGTGCCAGCAGCCAAGCGGGGACTAGCGGGGCCGGGGAGCTGTTTTTT.

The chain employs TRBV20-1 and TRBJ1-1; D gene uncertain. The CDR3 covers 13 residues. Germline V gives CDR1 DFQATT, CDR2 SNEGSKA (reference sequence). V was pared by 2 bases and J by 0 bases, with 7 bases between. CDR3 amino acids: CSARQAMNTEAFF. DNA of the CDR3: TGCAGTGCTAGACAGGCCATGAACACTGAAGCTTTCTTT.

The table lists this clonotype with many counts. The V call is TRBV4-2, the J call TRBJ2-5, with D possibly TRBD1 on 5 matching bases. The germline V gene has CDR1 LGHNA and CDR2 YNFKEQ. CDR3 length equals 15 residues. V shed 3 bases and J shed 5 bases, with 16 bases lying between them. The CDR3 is CASSHLDGQWETQYF. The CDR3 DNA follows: TGTGCCAGCAGCCACCTTGATGGACAATGGGAGACCCAGTACTTC.

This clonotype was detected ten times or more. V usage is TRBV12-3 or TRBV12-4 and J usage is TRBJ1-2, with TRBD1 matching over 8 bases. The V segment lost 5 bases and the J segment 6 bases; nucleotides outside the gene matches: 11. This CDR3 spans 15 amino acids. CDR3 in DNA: TGTGCCAGCAGTCCGACCCGCAGGGGGCGGGATGGCTACACCTTC. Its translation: CASSPTRRGRDGYTF.

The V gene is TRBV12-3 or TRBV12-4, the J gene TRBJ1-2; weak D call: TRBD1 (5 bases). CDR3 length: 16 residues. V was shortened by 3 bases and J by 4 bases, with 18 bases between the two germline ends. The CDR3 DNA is TGTGCCAGCAGTTTGACCCCCCAGGGTATACCCTATGGCTACACCTTC. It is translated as CASSLTPQGIPYGYTF.

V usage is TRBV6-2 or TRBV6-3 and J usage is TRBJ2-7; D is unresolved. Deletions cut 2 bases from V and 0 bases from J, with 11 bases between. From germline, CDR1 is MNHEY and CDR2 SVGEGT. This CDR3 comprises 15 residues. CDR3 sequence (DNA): TGTGCCAGCAGTTACGCTGGTCCTACCTCCTACGAGCAGTACTTC. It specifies CASSYAGPTSYEQYF.

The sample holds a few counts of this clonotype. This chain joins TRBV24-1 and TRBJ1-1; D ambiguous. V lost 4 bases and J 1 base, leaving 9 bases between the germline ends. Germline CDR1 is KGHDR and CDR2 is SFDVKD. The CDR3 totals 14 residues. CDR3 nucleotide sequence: TGTGCCACCAGTGACGGCCAGACGAACACTGAAGCTTTCTTT. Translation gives CATSDGQTNTEAFF.

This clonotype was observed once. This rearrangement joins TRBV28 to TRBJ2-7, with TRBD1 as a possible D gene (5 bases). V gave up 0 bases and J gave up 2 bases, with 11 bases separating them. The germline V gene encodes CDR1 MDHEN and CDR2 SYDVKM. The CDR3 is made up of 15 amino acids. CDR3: CASSLWDTATYEQYF. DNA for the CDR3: TGTGCCAGCAGTTTATGGGACACCGCGACCTACGAGCAGTACTTC. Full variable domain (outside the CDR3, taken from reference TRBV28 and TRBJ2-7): DVKVTQSSRYLVKRTGEKVFLECVQDMDHENMFWYRQDPGLGLRLIYFSYDVKMKEKGDIPEGYSVSREKKERFSLILESASTNQTSMYLCASSLWDTATYEQYFGPGTRLTVT.

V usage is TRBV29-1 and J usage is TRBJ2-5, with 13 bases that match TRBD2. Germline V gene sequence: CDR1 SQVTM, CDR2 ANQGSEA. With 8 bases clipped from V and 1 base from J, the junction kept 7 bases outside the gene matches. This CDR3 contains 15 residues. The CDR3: CSSRLAGGLQETQYF. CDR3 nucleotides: TGCAGCTCTAGACTAGCGGGAGGACTCCAAGAGACCCAGTACTTC. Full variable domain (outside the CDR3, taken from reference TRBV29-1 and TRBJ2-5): SAVISQKPSRDICQRGTSLTIQCQVDSQVTMMFWYRQQPGQSLTLIATANQGSEATYESGFVIDKFPISRPNLTFSTLTVSNMSPEDSSIYLCSSRLAGGLQETQYFGPGTRLLVL.

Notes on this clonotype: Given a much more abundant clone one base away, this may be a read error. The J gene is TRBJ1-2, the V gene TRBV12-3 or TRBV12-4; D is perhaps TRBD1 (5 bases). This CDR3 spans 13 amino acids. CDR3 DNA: TGTGCCAGCATCAAAAGCGGGGCACAAGGCTTCACCTTC. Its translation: CASIKSGAQGFTF.

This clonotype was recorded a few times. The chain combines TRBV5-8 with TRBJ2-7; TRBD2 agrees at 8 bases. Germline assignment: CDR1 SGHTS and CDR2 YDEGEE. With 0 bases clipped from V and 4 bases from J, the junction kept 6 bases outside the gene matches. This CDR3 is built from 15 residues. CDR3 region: CASSLARGGTYEQYF. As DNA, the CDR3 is TGTGCCAGCAGCTTGGCTCGGGGGGGCACTTACGAGCAGTACTTC.

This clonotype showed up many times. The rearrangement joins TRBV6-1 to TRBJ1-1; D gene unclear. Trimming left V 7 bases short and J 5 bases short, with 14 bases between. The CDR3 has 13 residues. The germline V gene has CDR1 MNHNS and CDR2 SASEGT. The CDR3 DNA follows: TGTGCCAGCATGAGGGAACAGAGGACTGAAGCTTTCTTT. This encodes CASMREQRTEAFF.

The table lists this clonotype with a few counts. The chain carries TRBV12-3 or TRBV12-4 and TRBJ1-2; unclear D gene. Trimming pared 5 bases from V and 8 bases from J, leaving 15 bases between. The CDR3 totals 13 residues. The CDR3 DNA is TGTGCCAGCAGTCTCACACGTGTCGGCGGCTACACCTTC. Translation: CASSLTRVGGYTF.

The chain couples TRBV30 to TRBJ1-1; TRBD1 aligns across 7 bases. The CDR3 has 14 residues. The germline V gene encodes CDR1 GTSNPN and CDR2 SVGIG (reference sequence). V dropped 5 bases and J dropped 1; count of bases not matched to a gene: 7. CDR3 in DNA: TGTGCCTGGCGAACCGGGACAGCGAACACTGAAGCTTTCTTT. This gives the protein CAWRTGTANTEAFF. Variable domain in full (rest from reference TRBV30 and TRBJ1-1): SQTIHQWPATLVQPVGSPLSLECTVEGTSNPNLYWYRQAAGRGLQLLFYSVGIGQISSEVPQNLSASRPQDRQFILSSKKLLLSDSGFYLCAWRTGTANTEAFFGQGTRLTVV.

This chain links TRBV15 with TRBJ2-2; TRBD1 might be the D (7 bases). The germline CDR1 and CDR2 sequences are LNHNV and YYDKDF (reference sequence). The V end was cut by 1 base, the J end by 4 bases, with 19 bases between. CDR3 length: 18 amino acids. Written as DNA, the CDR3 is TGTGCCACCAGCAGAGTCTTCGACAGGGTGGGGGGCACCGGGGAGCTGTTTTTT. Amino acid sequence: CATSRVFDRVGGTGELFF.

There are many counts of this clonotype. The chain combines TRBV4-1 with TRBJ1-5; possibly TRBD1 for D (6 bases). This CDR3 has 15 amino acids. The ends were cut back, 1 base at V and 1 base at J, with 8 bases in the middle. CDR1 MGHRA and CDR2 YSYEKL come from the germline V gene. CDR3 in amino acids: CASSQGGQSNQPQHF. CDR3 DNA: TGCGCCAGCAGCCAAGGGGGGCAGAGCAATCAGCCCCAGCATTTT.

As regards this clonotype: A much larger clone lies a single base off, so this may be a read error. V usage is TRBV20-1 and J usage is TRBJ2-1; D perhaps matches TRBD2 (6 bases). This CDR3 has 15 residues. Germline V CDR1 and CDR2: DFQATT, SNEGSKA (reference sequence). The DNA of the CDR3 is TGCAGTGCAGCGGGCGCATCGAGTACGTACAATGAGCAGGTCTTC. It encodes CSAAGASSTYNEQVF.